This T cell receptor beta chain appears in the sequencing data of a study of long-term antiretroviral therapy in people with HIV. About the research overall: Samples from the earliest time points predate the 2015 immediate-ART recommendation by about a decade.

Treatment for all HIV-infected participants took place in the United States. Sequencing relied on immunoSEQ assay v3.0, run at survey level. Here immunoSEQ multiplex PCR was the method, and the copy in TCRdb shows in-frame clones only, minus some. The table shows 17,000 or so clones, with under 80% occurring only once. Material: unsorted PBMCs, obtained 2.1 to 2.2 years before starting antiretroviral therapy. The TCR comes from a man aged 30 to 45 with HIV.

CDR3 residues: CSVDDRLSDTQYF. CDR3 in DNA: TGCAGCGTTGATGACAGGTTATCCGATACGCAGTATTTT. V gene TRBV29-1 combines with J gene TRBJ2-3; tentatively, D is TRBD1 (6 bases). This CDR3 contains 13 residues. CDR1 is SQVTM and CDR2 is ANQGSEA in the germline V gene. V was pared by 3 bases and J by 6 bases, with 13 bases between.